This TCR beta chain was sequenced in a study of blood T cells in healthy people across ages. With V trimmed by 6 bases and J by 4 bases, 6 bases remained unmatched. The CDR3 runs 14 residues. The germline V gene encodes CDR1 SGHTA and CDR2 FQGNSA. A J-beta primer mix and a sample-barcoded 5' primer were used in a second PCR of roughly 6 to 12 cycles. TCRdb reprocessed the 5' RACE reads with MiXCR, giving one entry per CDR3 protein. The sample contains hundreds of thousands of distinct CDR3 sequences, more than 55% of which appear only once. Findings and caveats of the study: TCR beta diversity was tightly associated with the proportion of naive T cells.

As for this clonotype: The target antigen is unknown.

The chain uses TRBV7-2 and TRBJ2-7, with 10 bases matching TRBD2. The specimen was blood. This sequence was found in a man aged 40-49 years in good health. Here the CDR3 reads CASSPSGGAYEQYF. CDR3 DNA sequence: TGTGCCAGCAGTCCTAGCGGGGGAGCGTACGAGCAGTACTTC.